These 25 T cell receptor beta chains were all obtained from the same sample, sequenced in a study of T cells after yellow fever vaccination. Via MiXCR, TCRdb re-called the 5' RACE reads, giving one row per CDR3 protein. This table holds some 240,000 distinct CDR3 sequences, 3.2% found once. Sequencing was performed on CD4+ T cells sorted from PBMCs, taken 10 days after the yellow fever booster vaccination. The source of these receptors is a man younger than 30 who received the YFV17D yellow fever vaccine.

This clonotype has at least ten counts. The chain carries TRBV15 and TRBJ2-7; 9 bases line up with TRBD1. Germline CDR1 is LNHNV and CDR2 is YYDKDF (reference sequence). CDR3 length: 17 residues. V lost 3 bases, J lost 2 bases, and 11 bases stayed unmatched. The CDR3 sequence is CATSRGQGSVGTYEQYF. CDR3 DNA sequence: TGTGCCACCAGCAGGGGACAGGGTAGTGTGGGGACCTACGAGCAGTACTTC.

This clonotype occurred many times. The V call is TRBV7-2, the J call TRBJ2-3, with 9 bases that match TRBD2. Losses at the gene ends were 2 bases for V and 5 bases for J; bases not matched to a gene: 8. The CDR3 is 16 amino acids. Germline CDR1 is SGHTA and CDR2 is FQGNSA. CDR3: CASSLRAGGVVDTQYF. The CDR3 region has the DNA TGTGCCAGCAGCTTACGAGCGGGGGGAGTGGTAGATACGCAGTATTTT. Filled out from reference TRBV7-2 and TRBJ2-3, the complete variable domain reads GAGVSQSPSNKVTEKGKDVELRCDPISGHTALYWYRQSLGQGLEFLIYFQGNSAPDKSGLPSDRFSAERTGGSVSTLTIQRTQQEDSAVYLCASSLRAGGVVDTQYFGPGTRLTVL.

This clonotype occurred many times. V usage is TRBV7-2 and J usage is TRBJ2-1; 13 bases line up with TRBD2. The CDR3 consists of 15 residues. V lost 5 bases, J lost 9 bases, and 7 bases stayed unmatched. Germline CDR1 is SGHTA and CDR2 is FQGNSA. CDR3 sequence reads: CASSPTSGGPGEQFF. The CDR3 bases are TGTGCCAGCAGCCCGACTAGCGGGGGGCCGGGTGAGCAGTTCTTC.

This clonotype appeared many times. This sequence joins TRBV30 and TRBJ1-4; D is unresolved. Germline V gene sequence: CDR1 GTSNPN, CDR2 SVGIG (reference sequence). The CDR3 contains 15 residues. Trimming cost V 1 base and J 7 bases, with 16 bases left between them. CDR3 DNA sequence: TGTGCCTGGAGTGCGCCAGGAGCGGAGGGTGAAAAACTGTTTTTT. Residues: CAWSAPGAEGEKLFF.

This sequence joins TRBV27 and TRBJ2-5; no definite D call. Germline lookup yields CDR1 MNHEY and CDR2 SMNVEV (reference sequence). This CDR3 region has 15 residues. Trimming cost V 0 bases and J 5 bases, with 13 bases left between them. CDR3 DNA: TGTGCCAGCAGTTTATCACTCGGGCTAATTGAGACCCAGTACTTC. Its protein product is CASSLSLGLIETQYF.

The gene calls are TRBV5-1 and TRBJ2-3, with D possibly called TRBD1 or TRBD2 (5 bases each). Germline V gives CDR1 SGHRS, CDR2 YFSETQ. V was cut by 3 bases and J by 6 bases, with 14 bases left in between. The CDR3 covers 14 residues. The CDR3 nucleotides are TGCGCCAGCAGCTCTGGGACGGATGTTGATACGCAGTATTTT. It is translated as CASSSGTDVDTQYF.

The chain carries TRBV7-2 and TRBJ1-2; D ambiguous. This CDR3 region has 15 residues. Trimming removed 5 bases at V and 6 bases at J, with 19 bases between. The germline V gene encodes CDR1 SGHTA and CDR2 FQGNSA. DNA of the CDR3: TGTGCCAGCAGCCTCGAACCGGAGTCCGGGGATGGCTACACCTTC. Its translation is CASSLEPESGDGYTF.

This clonotype has just a few counts. V and J are TRBV5-1 and TRBJ2-7; TRBD1 matches 7 bases. The length of the CDR3 is 14 residues. The V segment lost 0 bases and the J segment 3 bases; nucleotides outside the gene matches: 3. CDR1 is SGHRS and CDR2 is YFSETQ in the germline V gene. CDR3 sequence reads: CASSLGQGYYEQYV. CDR3 bases: TGCGCCAGCAGCTTGGGACAGGGTTACTACGAGCAGTACGTC.

Many counts were recorded for this clonotype. This chain uses TRBV7-2 with TRBJ2-1; D gene ambiguous. The CDR3 has 13 residues. Trimming took 5 bases from V and 6 from J, leaving 11 bases between them. CDR1 and CDR2 from the germline V gene are SGHTA and FQGNSA. The CDR3 region is CASSLDFLNEQFF. For the CDR3, the DNA is TGTGCCAGCAGCCTTGACTTCCTCAATGAGCAGTTCTTC.

A few counts support this clonotype. The rearrangement joins TRBV3-1 to TRBJ1-2, with 9 bases that match TRBD1. Germline V CDR1 and CDR2: LGHDT, YNNKEL (reference sequence). J gave up 7 bases and V 1 base, and 10 bases lay outside the gene matches. CDR3 length equals 16 residues. CDR3 nucleotide sequence: TGTGCCAGCAGCCAAGGGGGACAGGGCTGGGGACTTGGCTACACCTTC. Protein: CASSQGGQGWGLGYTF.

In this sample, this clonotype turned up a few times. As DNA, the CDR3 is TGCGCCAGCAGCCGCCTTTCCGATACGCAGTATTTT. Amino acid sequence: CASSRLSDTQYF. The chain links TRBV5-1 to TRBJ2-3; D gene ambiguous. Germline V CDR1 and CDR2: SGHRS, YFSETQ. Trimming removed 4 bases at V and 6 bases at J, with 9 bases between. This CDR3 has 12 residues.

This clonotype was detected many times. The V call is TRBV7-2, the J call TRBJ2-5, with 11 bases aligning to TRBD2. Looked up from germline, CDR1 is SGHTA and CDR2 is FQGNSA. The CDR3 extends over 18 amino acids. The V and J ends lost 4 bases and 5 bases, in that order; junction bases with no gene match: 15. The CDR3 region is CASSSSSGVAGGHETQYF. The DNA of the CDR3 is TGTGCCAGCAGCTCCTCCTCGGGAGTAGCGGGGGGGCACGAGACCCAGTACTTC.

This chain joins TRBV7-2 and TRBJ2-7; 7 bases align to TRBD2. V lost 0 bases to trimming and J lost 0 bases; unmatched junction nucleotides: 8. CDR1 SGHTA and CDR2 FQGNSA come from the germline V gene. The CDR3 sequence is 17 residues long. The chain's CDR3 is CASSLAWGGTNSYEQYF. The CDR3 DNA sequence: TGTGCCAGCAGCTTAGCTTGGGGAGGGACTAACTCCTACGAGCAGTACTTC.

The sample holds a few counts of this clonotype. This chain connects TRBV19 to TRBJ2-2; TRBD1 matches 8 bases. Trimming removed 6 bases from V and 6 bases from J; junction bases left unmatched: 9. From germline, CDR1 is LNHDA and CDR2 SQIVND (reference sequence). The CDR3 loop spans 15 amino acids. The CDR3 sequence is CASRIRTGHAGELFF. The DNA for the CDR3 is TGTGCCAGTAGGATCCGGACAGGGCATGCCGGGGAGCTGTTTTTT.

This chain joins TRBV4-2 and TRBJ2-3, with D perhaps given as TRBD1 or TRBD2 (5 bases each). Deletions cut 0 bases from V and 3 bases from J, with 19 bases between. This CDR3 is built from 18 residues. Germline lookup yields CDR1 LGHNA and CDR2 YNFKEQ. The CDR3 bases are TGTGCCAGCAGCCAAGATTGGACCCCGGGACCTGGGACAGATACGCAGTATTTT. Protein product: CASSQDWTPGPGTDTQYF.

This clonotype appeared a few times. The chain joins TRBV6-1 to TRBJ1-1; D unresolved. This CDR3 region has 14 residues. CDR1 and CDR2 from the germline V gene are MNHNS and SASEGT. Trimming cost V 11 bases and J 0 bases, with 16 bases left between them. In DNA, the CDR3 is TGTGCCTCTATCGCAAGTATGATGAACACTGAAGCTTTCTTT. This gives the protein CASIASMMNTEAFF.

This clonotype was seen a handful of times. This chain uses TRBV7-9 with TRBJ2-7; D is ambiguous. The length of the CDR3 is 13 residues. V was pared by 2 bases and J by 3 bases, with 8 bases between. The germline V gene encodes CDR1 SEHNR and CDR2 FQNEAQ (reference sequence). The CDR3 sequence: CASSLPNSYEQYF. CDR3 coding DNA: TGTGCCAGCAGCTTACCTAACAGCTACGAGCAGTACTTC.

Many counts were recorded for this clonotype. The chain recombines TRBV6-6 with TRBJ2-2; TRBD1 agrees at 8 bases. Germline values: CDR1 MNHNY, CDR2 SVGAGI (reference sequence). There are 15 residues in the CDR3. The trim removed 2 bases at V and 5 bases at J, leaving 4 bases unmatched. The CDR3 nucleotides are TGTGCCAGCAGTTACGGACAGGGAGGTACCGGGGAGCTGTTTTTT. Translation gives CASSYGQGGTGELFF.

The J gene is TRBJ2-5, the V gene TRBV6-5; a possible D gene is TRBD1 (5 bases). Trimming stripped 4 bases from V and 5 bases from J, with 8 bases between. CDR1 MNHEY and CDR2 SVGAGI come from the germline V gene. The CDR3 has 12 residues. The CDR3 DNA is TGTGCCAGCAGTTCCAAGGGGGAGACCCAGTACTTC. This codes for CASSSKGETQYF.

This clonotype was recorded many times. The chain couples TRBV20-1 to TRBJ2-7; 8 nucleotides agree with TRBD1. Trimming cost V 6 bases and J 5 bases; bases outside gene matches: 6. This CDR3 region has 12 residues. Germline V gene data show CDR1 as DFQATT and CDR2 as SNEGSKA (reference sequence). CDR3 sequence (DNA): TGCAGTGCGAGCGACAGGGGTCACGAGCAGTACTTC. It is translated as CSASDRGHEQYF.

The sample holds many counts of this clonotype. The V call is TRBV7-2, the J call TRBJ2-3, with 7 bases matching TRBD1. V dropped 5 bases and J dropped 6; count of bases not matched to a gene: 8. The CDR3 runs to 14 residues. Looked up from germline, CDR1 is SGHTA and CDR2 is FQGNSA. CDR3 amino acids: CASSTRQGADTQYF. The CDR3, as DNA: TGTGCCAGCAGCACCAGACAGGGTGCGGATACGCAGTATTTT.

The gene calls are TRBV9 and TRBJ1-1, with D maybe TRBD1 (5 bases). Germline assignment: CDR1 SGDLS and CDR2 YYNGEE. This CDR3 comprises 15 residues. Deletions cut 4 bases from V and 2 bases from J, with 15 bases between. The CDR3 reads CASSPSAGQNTEAFF. The CDR3, as DNA: TGTGCCAGCAGCCCGAGTGCGGGGCAAAACACTGAAGCTTTCTTT. Using reference TRBV9 and TRBJ1-1 for the parts outside the CDR3, the full variable domain is DSGVTQTPKHLITATGQRVTLRCSPRSGDLSVYWYQQSLDQGLQFLIQYYNGEERAKGNILERFSAQQFPDLHSELNLSSLELGDSALYFCASSPSAGQNTEAFFGQGTRLTVV.

This clonotype was counted at least ten times. The rearrangement links TRBV29-1 to TRBJ2-5, with no clear D. This CDR3 spans 12 amino acids. Germline loops: CDR1 SQVTM, CDR2 ANQGSEA. Trimming stripped 5 bases from V and 1 base from J, with 8 bases between. CDR3 sequence: CSVMQSQETQYF. In DNA, the CDR3 is TGCAGCGTTATGCAGTCCCAAGAGACCCAGTACTTC.

This clonotype has at least ten counts. This sequence joins TRBV2 and TRBJ2-2; D unclear. There are 14 residues in the CDR3. Germline lookup yields CDR1 SNHLY and CDR2 FYNNEI. V lost 7 bases to trimming and J lost 4 bases, with 13 bases between them. CDR3: CASTPGRGTGELFF. Here the CDR3 DNA reads TGTGCCAGCACCCCCGGGCGCGGCACCGGGGAGCTGTTTTTT.

This clonotype was detected ten times or more. The J gene is TRBJ1-3, the V gene TRBV10-3, with D unclear. With 8 bases removed from V and 3 bases from J, the gap between germline ends came to 2 bases. Germline lookup yields CDR1 ENHRY and CDR2 SYGVKD. This CDR3 comprises 10 residues. CDR3: CAIGGNTIYF. The CDR3 DNA sequence: TGTGCCATCGGTGGAAACACCATATATTTT.